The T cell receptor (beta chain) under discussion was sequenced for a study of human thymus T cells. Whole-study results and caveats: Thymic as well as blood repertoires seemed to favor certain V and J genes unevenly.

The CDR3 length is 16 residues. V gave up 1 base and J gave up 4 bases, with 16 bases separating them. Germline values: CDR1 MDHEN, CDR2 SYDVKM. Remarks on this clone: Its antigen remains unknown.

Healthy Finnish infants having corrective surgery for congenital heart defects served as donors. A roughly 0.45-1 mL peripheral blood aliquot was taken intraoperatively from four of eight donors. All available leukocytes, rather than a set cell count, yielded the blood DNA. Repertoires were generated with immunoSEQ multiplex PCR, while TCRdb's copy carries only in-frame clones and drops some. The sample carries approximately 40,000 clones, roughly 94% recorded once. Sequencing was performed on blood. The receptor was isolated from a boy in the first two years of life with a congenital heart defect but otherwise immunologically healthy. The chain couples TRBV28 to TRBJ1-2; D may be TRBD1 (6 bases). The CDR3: CASSLSRQAPLYGYTF. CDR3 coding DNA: TGTGCCAGCAGTTTATCGAGACAGGCCCCTCTCTATGGCTACACCTTC.